This is a list of T cell receptor beta chains from one sample in a study of spatial heterogeneity in lung cancer. TCRdb fed the 5' RACE reads into MiXCR, producing one record per CDR3 protein. The data contain 45,000 or so distinct CDR3 sequences, 12% of them seen just once; the ten biggest clones take up roughly 40%. Specimen: PBMCs, collected at surgery. These receptors originate from a female donor with early-stage non-small cell lung cancer. The CDR3 runs from the conserved cysteine through the conserved F or W. D genes are given only for firm matches. The size of a clone is reported for some rows only, either as once, few or many, or as a class for expanded clones.

j_gene: TRBJ2-7
v_gene: TRBV6-2/TRBV6-3
d_gene: -
abundance: -
len: 13
CDR3aa: CATQLVDGYEQYF
CDR3nt: TGTGCCACCCAGTTAGTGGACGGCTACGAGCAGTACTTC

j_gene: TRBJ2-1
v_gene: TRBV6-2/TRBV6-3
d_gene: -
abundance: few
len: 18
CDR3aa: CASSYPAVVARTYNEQFF
CDR3nt: TGTGCCAGCAGTTACCCCGCGGTGGTAGCGAGGACCTACAATGAGCAGTTCTTC

j_gene: TRBJ2-3
v_gene: TRBV21-1
d_gene: -
abundance: many
len: 18
CDR3aa: CASSKDREPATSTDTQYF
CDR3nt: TGTGCCAGCAGCAAAGACAGAGAGCCGGCTACTAGCACAGATACGCAGTATTTT

j_gene: TRBJ2-7
v_gene: TRBV4-2
d_gene: TRBD2
abundance: -
len: 13
CDR3aa: CASSQAGGGEQYF
CDR3nt: TGTGCCAGCAGCCAAGCGGGGGGTGGTGAGCAGTACTTC

j_gene: TRBJ2-1
v_gene: TRBV3-1
d_gene: -
abundance: -
len: 17
CDR3aa: CASSQDHQVSSYNEQFF
CDR3nt: TGTGCCAGCAGCCAAGACCACCAGGTGAGCTCCTACAATGAGCAGTTCTTC

j_gene: TRBJ2-7
v_gene: TRBV20-1
d_gene: -
abundance: few
len: 17
CDR3aa: CSASSPHGGASSYEQYF
CDR3nt: TGCAGTGCTAGCAGCCCCCATGGGGGGGCCAGCTCCTACGAGCAGTACTTC

j_gene: TRBJ2-5
v_gene: TRBV7-6
d_gene: TRBD1
abundance: -
len: 15
CDR3aa: CASSLSTGGGETQYF
CDR3nt: TGTGCCAGCAGCTTATCAACAGGGGGCGGGGAGACCCAGTACTTC

j_gene: TRBJ1-1
v_gene: TRBV6-1
d_gene: -
abundance: many
len: 11
CDR3aa: CASMKTREAFF
CDR3nt: TGTGCCAGCATGAAGACGCGTGAAGCTTTCTTT

j_gene: TRBJ1-6
v_gene: TRBV20-1
d_gene: -
abundance: few
len: 14
CDR3aa: CSASGGAENSPLHF
CDR3nt: TGCAGTGCTAGCGGGGGAGCGGAAAATTCACCCCTCCACTTT

j_gene: TRBJ2-5
v_gene: TRBV6-5
d_gene: -
abundance: -
len: 14
CDR3aa: CASSYGGRGETQYF
CDR3nt: TGTGCCAGCAGTTACGGGGGGCGCGGGGAGACCCAGTACTTC

j_gene: TRBJ1-3
v_gene: TRBV7-2
d_gene: TRBD1
abundance: few
len: 17
CDR3aa: CASSQGGYGSSGNTIYF
CDR3nt: TGTGCCAGCAGCCAGGGGGGCTATGGGAGCTCTGGAAACACCATATATTTT

j_gene: TRBJ2-7
v_gene: TRBV27
d_gene: -
abundance: few
len: 14
CDR3aa: CASSRQGTLYEQYF
CDR3nt: TGTGCCAGCAGCCGCCAGGGGACTCTCTACGAGCAGTACTTC

j_gene: TRBJ1-5
v_gene: TRBV12-3/TRBV12-4
d_gene: -
abundance: many
len: 17
CDR3aa: CASSPEGQGFGNQPQHF
CDR3nt: TGTGCCAGCAGTCCCGAGGGGCAGGGGTTTGGCAATCAGCCCCAGCATTTT

j_gene: TRBJ2-2
v_gene: TRBV28
d_gene: TRBD2
abundance: few
len: 14
CDR3aa: CASSGLAESGELFF
CDR3nt: TGTGCCAGCAGCGGGCTAGCGGAGTCCGGGGAGCTGTTTTTT

j_gene: TRBJ1-6
v_gene: TRBV20-1
d_gene: -
abundance: few
len: 14
CDR3aa: CSARGQGEGSPLHF
CDR3nt: TGCAGTGCTAGAGGGCAGGGAGAAGGTTCACCCCTCCACTTT

j_gene: TRBJ1-2
v_gene: TRBV5-1
d_gene: -
abundance: few
len: 14
CDR3aa: CASSLGGPADGYTF
CDR3nt: TGCGCCAGCAGCTTGGGAGGTCCCGCCGACGGCTACACCTTC

j_gene: TRBJ2-3
v_gene: TRBV11-2
d_gene: TRBD1
abundance: -
len: 14
CDR3aa: CASSFRGRGDTQYF
CDR3nt: TGTGCCAGCAGCTTCAGGGGGCGGGGAGATACGCAGTATTTT

j_gene: TRBJ2-7
v_gene: TRBV6-5
d_gene: TRBD1
abundance: -
len: 15
CDR3aa: CASSQPRTGHYEQYF
CDR3nt: TGTGCCAGCAGCCAACCTCGGACAGGGCATTACGAGCAGTACTTC

j_gene: TRBJ2-1
v_gene: TRBV5-6
d_gene: -
abundance: many
len: 16
CDR3aa: CASSPGEGGNYNEQFF
CDR3nt: TGTGCCAGCAGCCCTGGAGAGGGCGGGAACTACAATGAGCAGTTCTTC

j_gene: TRBJ2-6
v_gene: TRBV12-3/TRBV12-4
d_gene: TRBD1
abundance: few
len: 17
CDR3aa: CASSRQGGPSGANVLTF
CDR3nt: TGTGCCAGCAGCCGACAGGGGGGTCCGTCTGGGGCCAACGTCCTGACTTTC

j_gene: TRBJ1-4
v_gene: TRBV18
d_gene: -
abundance: few
len: 14
CDR3aa: CASSLSTADEKLFF
CDR3nt: TGTGCCAGCTCACTCTCCACCGCGGATGAAAAACTGTTTTTT

j_gene: TRBJ1-1
v_gene: TRBV19
d_gene: -
abundance: -
len: 13
CDR3aa: CASTAIGDTEAFF
CDR3nt: TGTGCCAGTACCGCCATCGGGGACACTGAAGCTTTCTTT

j_gene: TRBJ2-1
v_gene: TRBV6-2/TRBV6-3
d_gene: TRBD2
abundance: many
len: 15
CDR3aa: CASSYASGGRNEQFF
CDR3nt: TGTGCCAGCAGTTACGCTAGCGGGGGGAGGAATGAGCAGTTCTTC

j_gene: TRBJ1-6
v_gene: TRBV5-1
d_gene: TRBD1
abundance: few
len: 14
CDR3aa: CASSPDRHNSPLHF
CDR3nt: TGCGCCAGCAGTCCGGACAGGCATAATTCACCCCTCCACTTT

j_gene: TRBJ2-7
v_gene: TRBV5-1
d_gene: -
abundance: -
len: 14
CDR3aa: CASSLAGNGGEQYF
CDR3nt: TGCGCCAGCAGCTTGGCGGGAAACGGGGGAGAGCAGTACTTC

j_gene: TRBJ1-6
v_gene: TRBV11-2
d_gene: -
abundance: many
len: 17
CDR3aa: CASSLAGGSGNVSPLHF
CDR3nt: TGTGCCAGCAGCTTAGCCGGGGGGAGCGGTAACGTTTCACCCCTCCACTTT

j_gene: TRBJ2-5
v_gene: TRBV12-3/TRBV12-4
d_gene: TRBD1
abundance: many
len: 16
CDR3aa: CASSFAGQGSLETQYF
CDR3nt: TGTGCCAGCAGTTTCGCTGGACAGGGGAGCCTGGAGACCCAGTACTTC

j_gene: TRBJ2-2
v_gene: TRBV12-3/TRBV12-4
d_gene: -
abundance: -
len: 14
CDR3aa: CASSLGGSAGELFF
CDR3nt: TGTGCCAGCAGTTTAGGAGGATCCGCCGGGGAGCTGTTTTTT

j_gene: TRBJ2-1
v_gene: TRBV3-1
d_gene: TRBD2
abundance: -
len: 16
CDR3aa: CASSHELAGALGGQFF
CDR3nt: TGTGCCAGCAGCCACGAACTAGCGGGGGCCCTTGGGGGGCAGTTCTTC

j_gene: TRBJ2-1
v_gene: TRBV20-1
d_gene: -
abundance: many
len: 15
CDR3aa: CSAHRGARTDNEQFF
CDR3nt: TGCAGTGCTCATCGGGGGGCCCGCACCGACAATGAGCAGTTCTTC

j_gene: TRBJ2-2
v_gene: TRBV20-1
d_gene: -
abundance: -
len: 15
CDR3aa: CSARIRDISTGELFF
CDR3nt: TGCAGTGCTAGAATCCGGGACATTAGTACCGGGGAGCTGTTTTTT

j_gene: TRBJ2-1
v_gene: TRBV9
d_gene: TRBD2
abundance: few
len: 16
CDR3aa: CASSVGLASGLNEQFF
CDR3nt: TGTGCCAGCAGCGTAGGTCTGGCTAGCGGGTTGAATGAGCAGTTCTTC

j_gene: TRBJ1-5
v_gene: TRBV7-2
d_gene: TRBD1
abundance: -
len: 16
CDR3aa: CASSLGAGGSGQPQHF
CDR3nt: TGTGCCAGCAGCTTAGGGGCAGGGGGCAGCGGTCAGCCCCAGCATTTT

j_gene: TRBJ2-5
v_gene: TRBV28
d_gene: TRBD2
abundance: -
len: 19
CDR3aa: CASSSHILTSGGNQETQYF
CDR3nt: TGTGCCAGCAGTTCCCATATCCTCACTAGCGGGGGAAACCAAGAGACCCAGTACTTC

j_gene: TRBJ2-7
v_gene: TRBV20-1
d_gene: TRBD1
abundance: few
len: 15
CDR3aa: CSARGVTGGSYEQYF
CDR3nt: TGCAGTGCTAGAGGGGTTACAGGGGGCTCCTACGAGCAGTACTTC

j_gene: TRBJ2-1
v_gene: TRBV6-5
d_gene: -
abundance: -
len: 16
CDR3aa: CASSPWDSGSYNEQFF
CDR3nt: TGTGCCAGCAGTCCTTGGGACTCAGGTTCCTACAATGAGCAGTTCTTC

j_gene: TRBJ1-2
v_gene: TRBV28
d_gene: -
abundance: -
len: 11
CDR3aa: CASSHTYGYTF
CDR3nt: TGTGCCAGCAGTCATACCTATGGCTACACCTTC

j_gene: TRBJ2-5
v_gene: TRBV20-1
d_gene: -
abundance: -
len: 14
CDR3aa: CSARLGTYQETQYF
CDR3nt: TGCAGTGCTAGGTTAGGCACGTACCAAGAGACCCAGTACTTC

j_gene: TRBJ2-7
v_gene: TRBV7-2
d_gene: TRBD2
abundance: few
len: 16
CDR3aa: CASSHSGRRGAEEQYF
CDR3nt: TGTGCCAGCAGCCACTCGGGTAGGCGGGGGGCGGAGGAGCAGTACTTC

j_gene: TRBJ2-1
v_gene: TRBV2
d_gene: -
abundance: many
len: 13
CDR3aa: CASSDVPGHARFF
CDR3nt: TGTGCCAGCAGTGACGTCCCGGGACATGCTCGGTTCTTC

j_gene: TRBJ1-2
v_gene: TRBV11-1
d_gene: -
abundance: -
len: 14
CDR3aa: CASSLVEAAGGYTF
CDR3nt: TGTGCCAGCAGCTTAGTGGAGGCCGCGGGGGGCTACACCTTC

j_gene: TRBJ2-2
v_gene: TRBV9
d_gene: -
abundance: -
len: 16
CDR3aa: CASSSTASANTGELFF
CDR3nt: TGTGCCAGCAGCTCAACAGCCTCCGCGAACACCGGGGAGCTGTTTTTT

j_gene: TRBJ1-2
v_gene: TRBV2
d_gene: TRBD1
abundance: many
len: 13
CDR3aa: CASSGDREDGYTF
CDR3nt: TGTGCCAGCAGTGGGGACAGGGAGGATGGCTACACCTTC

j_gene: TRBJ2-1
v_gene: TRBV6-2/TRBV6-3
d_gene: -
abundance: -
len: 14
CDR3aa: CASSYDNSYNEQFF
CDR3nt: TGTGCCAGCAGTTACGACAACTCCTACAATGAGCAGTTCTTC

j_gene: TRBJ2-5
v_gene: TRBV20-1
d_gene: -
abundance: many
len: 13
CDR3aa: CSAREGSSETQYF
CDR3nt: TGCAGTGCTAGAGAAGGGAGTTCGGAGACCCAGTACTTC

j_gene: TRBJ2-5
v_gene: TRBV7-8
d_gene: TRBD2
abundance: few
len: 16
CDR3aa: CASSLVTSGGVETQYF
CDR3nt: TGTGCCAGCAGCTTAGTAACTAGCGGTGGGGTAGAGACCCAGTACTTC

j_gene: TRBJ2-2
v_gene: TRBV6-4
d_gene: -
abundance: -
len: 17
CDR3aa: CASSDSLRTARAGELFF
CDR3nt: TGTGCCAGCAGTGACTCCCTGAGGACAGCCAGAGCCGGGGAGCTGTTTTTT

j_gene: TRBJ1-6
v_gene: TRBV6-5
d_gene: -
abundance: many
len: 13
CDR3aa: CASSPGRWVSLHF
CDR3nt: TGTGCCAGCAGCCCAGGGAGGTGGGTTTCTCTCCACTTT

j_gene: TRBJ2-3
v_gene: TRBV3-1
d_gene: TRBD1
abundance: many
len: 16
CDR3aa: CASSHRDRILADTQYF
CDR3nt: TGTGCCAGCAGCCACCGGGACAGAATTCTCGCAGATACGCAGTATTTT

j_gene: TRBJ2-7
v_gene: TRBV29-1
d_gene: -
abundance: many
len: 11
CDR3aa: CSVARDHEQYF
CDR3nt: TGCAGCGTTGCTAGGGATCACGAGCAGTACTTC

j_gene: TRBJ1-5
v_gene: TRBV5-6
d_gene: -
abundance: -
len: 17
CDR3aa: CASSLAGTRYSNQPQHF
CDR3nt: TGTGCCAGCAGCTTGGCCGGGACACGTTATAGCAATCAGCCCCAGCATTTT

j_gene: TRBJ2-4
v_gene: TRBV7-9
d_gene: -
abundance: few
len: 14
CDR3aa: CASSHSQGRNIQYF
CDR3nt: TGTGCCAGCAGCCACTCCCAGGGCCGGAACATTCAGTACTTC

j_gene: TRBJ2-2
v_gene: TRBV18
d_gene: TRBD1
abundance: -
len: 15
CDR3aa: CASSSRTGNTGELFF
CDR3nt: TGTGCCAGCTCATCCCGGACAGGAAACACCGGGGAGCTGTTTTTT

j_gene: TRBJ1-1
v_gene: TRBV7-9
d_gene: -
abundance: -
len: 15
CDR3aa: CASSLGSGMNTEAFF
CDR3nt: TGTGCCAGCAGCTTAGGATCAGGGATGAACACTGAAGCTTTCTTT

j_gene: TRBJ2-6
v_gene: TRBV6-2/TRBV6-3
d_gene: -
abundance: -
len: 15
CDR3aa: CASSSQGPGANVLTF
CDR3nt: TGTGCCAGCAGTTCACAGGGACCTGGGGCCAACGTCCTGACTTTC

j_gene: TRBJ1-5
v_gene: TRBV7-2
d_gene: -
abundance: once
len: 13
CDR3aa: CASSPTFGQPQHF
CDR3nt: TGTGCCAGCAGCCCTACATTTGGTCAGCCCCAGCATTTT

j_gene: TRBJ2-2
v_gene: TRBV7-2
d_gene: -
abundance: few
len: 15
CDR3aa: CASNRGGARRGELFF
CDR3nt: TGTGCCAGCAACAGGGGGGGGGCGCGACGCGGGGAGCTGTTTTTT

j_gene: TRBJ1-1
v_gene: TRBV20-1
d_gene: TRBD1
abundance: -
len: 16
CDR3aa: CSARWGQGGSNTEAFF
CDR3nt: TGCAGTGCTAGGTGGGGACAGGGGGGCTCGAACACTGAAGCTTTCTTT